These T cell receptor beta chains were read from a single sample in a study of CD8 T cells in Susac syndrome. One entry per CDR3 protein results from TCRdb running MiXCR on the immunoSEQ multiplex PCR reads. The profile covers tens of thousands of distinct CDR3 sequences, with around 94% appearing a single time and about 0.28% taken by the ten largest. Sequencing was performed on CD4+ T cells from PBMCs. These receptor sequences come from a human donor with Susac syndrome. The CDR3 runs from the conserved cysteine through the conserved F or W. A D gene is named only where the DNA matches it firmly. Clone size is given for some rows only: seen once, a few or many times, or a class if the clone is expanded.

CDR3 DNA	CDR3 protein	V gene	J gene	CDR3 length	clone size	D gene
TGTGCCAGCAGCTTGGCAGGGGCAACCTACGAGCAGTACTTC	CASSLAGATYEQYF	TRBV11-2	TRBJ2-7	14	few	-
TGTGCCAGCAGCTTAGAGGCCAGGGGGCTGGGCTACACCTTC	CASSLEARGLGYTF	TRBV7-9	TRBJ1-2	14	-	TRBD1
TGTGCCAGCAGCCAAGGTCCGGGACAGAGTTTCTATGGCTACACCTTC	CASSQGPGQSFYGYTF	TRBV3-1	TRBJ1-2	16	-	TRBD1
TGTGCCAGCAGCTTCGGACAAATGAACACTGAAGCTTTCTTT	CASSFGQMNTEAFF	TRBV7-2	TRBJ1-1	14	-	-
TGCAGTGCCCCCGACCCTAGCCGATACTCCTACAATGAGCAGTTCTTC	CSAPDPSRYSYNEQFF	TRBV20-1	TRBJ2-1	16	-	-
TGCAGCGTTGAACAGGGGGGAGGCACCGGGGAGCTGTTTTTT	CSVEQGGGTGELFF	TRBV29-1	TRBJ2-2	14	-	-
TGTGCCAGCACCGAACAGGGATCGAGCCACGAGCAGTACTTC	CASTEQGSSHEQYF	TRBV6-5	TRBJ2-7	14	-	-
TGTGCCAGTAGTATAGCAGGACAGGGTTACAATGAGCAGTTCTTC	CASSIAGQGYNEQFF	TRBV19	TRBJ2-1	15	-	TRBD1
TGCGCCAGCACTCGGCCAGGGACCTACGAGCAGTACTTC	CASTRPGTYEQYF	TRBV5-1	TRBJ2-7	13	-	-
TGCAGTGCTAGAGATCCAGCGGGGGGGCGAAATACGCAGTATTTT	CSARDPAGGRNTQYF	TRBV20-1	TRBJ2-3	15	-	TRBD2
TGCAGTGCTAGAGTACCGGGACTAGCGGGATCCGGGGAGCTGTTTTTT	CSARVPGLAGSGELFF	TRBV20-1	TRBJ2-2	16	once	TRBD2
TGCGCCAGCAGCTTGAGGGGCGAGCGCCAAGAGACCCAGTACTTC	CASSLRGERQETQYF	TRBV5-1	TRBJ2-5	15	-	-
TGTGCCACCAGCAGAGTTGGGAGCACAGATACGCAGTATTTT	CATSRVGSTDTQYF	TRBV15	TRBJ2-3	14	-	-
TGCAGTGCTAGAGATTCGGGCGGGGTAGGTCAGGAGACCCAGTACTTC	CSARDSGGVGQETQYF	TRBV20-1	TRBJ2-5	16	-	-
TGTGCCAGCAGTTTGGGGACTCGGGGAAACACCATATATTTT	CASSLGTRGNTIYF	TRBV28	TRBJ1-3	14	-	-
TGCTGTGTGTCCCTTTGCATCCTGGTAGCGAAGCATTTT	CCVSLCILVAKHF	TRBV12-3/TRBV12-4	TRBJ1-5	13	-	-
TGCGCCAGCAGCCATCAACGGTCCATGGTGGGACGGACAGGGACCCAGTACTTC	CASSHQRSMVGRTGTQYF	TRBV4-1	TRBJ2-5	18	-	TRBD1
TGCAGTGCCCTGGGGGACACTGAAGCTTTCTTT	CSALGDTEAFF	TRBV20-1	TRBJ1-1	11	-	-
TGTGCCAGCAGTCGGACGGGACTAGAGGGCTACACCTTC	CASSRTGLEGYTF	TRBV6-5	TRBJ1-2	13	-	-
TGCAGTGCCTCCCCATGGGAGGGGGCCGGGGCCAACGTCCTGACTTTC	CSASPWEGAGANVLTF	TRBV20-1	TRBJ2-6	16	-	-
TGTGCCTGGAGTGTACTTAACGAGGGGGGCACAGATACGCAGTATTTT	CAWSVLNEGGTDTQYF	TRBV30	TRBJ2-3	16	-	-
TGCAGTGCTGCCCCTCCCACGGGGACGAACAATGAGCAGTTCTTC	CSAAPPTGTNNEQFF	TRBV20-1	TRBJ2-1	15	-	-
TGTGCCAGCAATGACAGGGTGGAGGTCTATCAGCCCCAGCATTTT	CASNDRVEVYQPQHF	TRBV28	TRBJ1-5	15	-	TRBD1
TGTGCCAGTAGTTACCAGGGGGCGCGTGGCTACACCTTC	CASSYQGARGYTF	TRBV19	TRBJ1-2	13	-	TRBD1
TGTGCCAGCAGCGTAGATGAAAACACCATATATTTT	CASSVDENTIYF	TRBV9	TRBJ1-3	12	-	-
TGTGCCAGTGATTGGGGGTCGGGGCAAGAGACCCAGTACTTC	CASDWGSGQETQYF	TRBV7-9	TRBJ2-5	14	-	-
TGTGCCTGGAGTCAACAGGGCTACGAGCAGTACTTC	CAWSQQGYEQYF	TRBV30	TRBJ2-7	12	-	-
TGCGCCAGCAGCTTCCGGGACAGAAAATCAGATACGCAGTATTTT	CASSFRDRKSDTQYF	TRBV5-1	TRBJ2-3	15	-	TRBD1
TGTGCCAGCAGCGCCCCGGGAGCGGGGGGGGAAGAGACCCAGTACTTC	CASSAPGAGGEETQYF	TRBV3-1	TRBJ2-5	16	-	TRBD2
TGTGCCAGCAGCCCTGGGACCCTCGATTACACTGAAGCTTTCTTT	CASSPGTLDYTEAFF	TRBV7-2	TRBJ1-1	15	-	-
TGTGCCAGCAGCGTAGAACTAGGGGGAGAGACCCAGTACTTC	CASSVELGGETQYF	TRBV9	TRBJ2-5	14	-	-
TGTGCCAGCAGCTTGGACGGTAACCTTGAAGCTTTCTTT	CASSLDGNLEAFF	TRBV7-3	TRBJ1-1	13	-	-
TGCAGTGCTAGTAAGGGGACCAAATTCTACGAGCAGTACTTC	CSASKGTKFYEQYF	TRBV20-1	TRBJ2-7	14	-	-
TGCGCAGGTCGCGGGACAGCCAACACCGGGGAGCTGTTTTTT	CAGRGTANTGELFF	TRBV4-1	TRBJ2-2	14	-	-
TGCAGCGTTGAAGGTGGTTCAGGAATGAACACTGAAGCTTTCTTT	CSVEGGSGMNTEAFF	TRBV29-1	TRBJ1-1	15	-	-
TGTGCCAGCAAACGAGGCCGAGCGGGGGGATTCGGGGAGCTGTTTTTT	CASKRGRAGGFGELFF	TRBV2	TRBJ2-2	16	-	TRBD2
TGTGCCTGGAGTAGGAACAGAAACACTGAAGCTTTCTTT	CAWSRNRNTEAFF	TRBV30	TRBJ1-1	13	-	-
TGTGCCAGCAGTGAAGGTCCGGAACTGAACACTGAAGCTTTCTTT	CASSEGPELNTEAFF	TRBV6-1	TRBJ1-1	15	-	-
TGTGCCTCGTCGAGGGGAGTTAATTCACCCCTCCATTTT	CASSRGVNSPLHF	TRBV30	TRBJ1-6	13	-	-
TGCGCCAGCAGCCGGGACAGAAGCGAGCAGTACTTC	CASSRDRSEQYF	TRBV4-1	TRBJ2-7	12	-	TRBD1
TGCAGTGCGGTCGACGTTAGACAGGGGTTCTACGAGCAGTACTTC	CSAVDVRQGFYEQYF	TRBV20-1	TRBJ2-7	15	-	TRBD1
TGTGCCAGCAGCCCAGCCCCGGACCGCGAGCAGTACTTC	CASSPAPDREQYF	TRBV3-1	TRBJ2-7	13	-	-
TGTGCCAGCAGCTCCCAGTCAGATACGCAGTATTTT	CASSSQSDTQYF	TRBV5-4	TRBJ2-3	12	-	-
TGCGCCAGCAGCCAAGATATGAGGGTGACTGAAGCTTTCTTT	CASSQDMRVTEAFF	TRBV4-3	TRBJ1-1	14	once	-
TGCAGTGCTAGCGGGGCCCAAGAGACCCAGTACTTC	CSASGAQETQYF	TRBV20-1	TRBJ2-5	12	few	-
TGTGCCAGCAGTTTGTTGGCAGGGGACAGCACAGATACGCAGTATTTT	CASSLLAGDSTDTQYF	TRBV27	TRBJ2-3	16	-	-
TGTGCCACCAGCAGAGAGACAGGCAACAATGAGCAGTTCTTC	CATSRETGNNEQFF	TRBV15	TRBJ2-1	14	-	-
TGTGCCAGCAGCGTAGAACCGTCCTCTGGAAACACCATATATTTT	CASSVEPSSGNTIYF	TRBV9	TRBJ1-3	15	-	-
TGCAGTGCTAGGGGCGAATTCGGGACAGATACGCAGTATTTT	CSARGEFGTDTQYF	TRBV20-1	TRBJ2-3	14	-	-
TGTGCCAGCAGCGCCCTAGGAGCGGGGTCCCAAGAGACCCAGTACTTC	CASSALGAGSQETQYF	TRBV12-3/TRBV12-4	TRBJ2-5	16	-	TRBD2
TGTGCCTTCCTGGGGGGATGGAACACTGAAGCTTTCTTT	CAFLGGWNTEAFF	TRBV30	TRBJ1-1	13	-	-
TGTGCCAGCACCTTAACAGATACGCAGTATTTT	CASTLTDTQYF	TRBV25-1	TRBJ2-3	11	-	-
TGCGCCAGCAGGGGGGACGGGACTGAAGCTTTCTTT	CASRGDGTEAFF	TRBV4-1	TRBJ1-1	12	-	-
TGTGCCAGCAGCCCGGACAGAAGACTATATGGCTACACCTTC	CASSPDRRLYGYTF	TRBV6-5	TRBJ1-2	14	-	-